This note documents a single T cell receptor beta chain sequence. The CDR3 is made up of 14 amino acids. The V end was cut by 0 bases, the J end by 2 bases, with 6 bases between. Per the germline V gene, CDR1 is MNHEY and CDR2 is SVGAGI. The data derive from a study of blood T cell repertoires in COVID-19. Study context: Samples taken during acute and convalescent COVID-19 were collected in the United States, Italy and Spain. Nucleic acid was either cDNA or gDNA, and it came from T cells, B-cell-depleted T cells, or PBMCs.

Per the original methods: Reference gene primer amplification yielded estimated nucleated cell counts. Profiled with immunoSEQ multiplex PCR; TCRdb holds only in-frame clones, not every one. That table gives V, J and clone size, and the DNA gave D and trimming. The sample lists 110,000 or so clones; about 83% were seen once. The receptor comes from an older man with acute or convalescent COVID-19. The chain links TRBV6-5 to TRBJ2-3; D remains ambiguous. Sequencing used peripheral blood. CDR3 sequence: CASSYSTATDTQYF. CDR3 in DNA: TGTGCCAGCAGTTACTCCACAGCCACAGATACGCAGTATTTT.